Sequencing of this T cell receptor (beta chain) was carried out in a study of T-cell memory formation after mild COVID-19. Each CDR3 protein is one row after TCRdb ran MiXCR on the 5' RACE reads. The data show a few hundred thousand distinct CDR3 sequences, with approximately 25% seen just once and under 15% held by the top ten. Trimming stripped 3 bases from V and 5 bases from J, with 8 bases between. There are 13 residues in the CDR3. Germline CDR1 and CDR2: SNHLY and FYNNEI. This chain joins TRBV2 and TRBJ1-3; D is undetermined. The TCR sequence derives from an adult woman who had mild COVID-19 (a few samples of this study predate the infection). Cell type and time point are not known. The specimen sequenced was PBMCs or a T cell subset sorted from them (not recorded which). The CDR3 region has the DNA TGTGCCAGCAGTGAGGGTTGGAGAAACACCATATATTTT. This gives the protein CASSEGWRNTIYF.